This note documents a single TCR beta chain sequence. No antigen is known for it. Survey-level immunoSEQ v3.0 assays were run. For every sample, sequencing targeted roughly 40,000-50,000 T-cell genomes. TCRdb's table, derived via immunoSEQ multiplex PCR, lists solely in-frame clones and lacks some. Among about 35,000 clones listed, 60% to 85% were seen once. The ends lost 6 bases at V and 2 bases at J; junction bases unmatched: 11. The germline CDR1 and CDR2 sequences are LGHNT and FRNRAP. This CDR3 is built from 16 residues. The data derive from a study of long-term antiretroviral therapy in people with HIV. Study information: The 2015 recommendation for immediate ART came about a decade after the earliest samples.

Study-level findings and limits: Blood in the study was drawn between the mid-2000s and the late 2010s, possibly under older ART regimens, which may be less effective than current ones. Pre-ART expanded clones dominated the repertoire at every time point.

The receptor comes from a woman in her forties or fifties with HIV. Sequencing was performed on unsorted PBMCs, taken 2 years after starting antiretroviral therapy. The chain recombines TRBV12-5 with TRBJ2-7; TRBD2 matches at 9 bases. The CDR3 loop is CASGSIIIAGAYEQYF. CDR3 DNA: TGTGCTAGTGGCTCCATCATAATAGCGGGGGCCTACGAGCAGTACTTC.